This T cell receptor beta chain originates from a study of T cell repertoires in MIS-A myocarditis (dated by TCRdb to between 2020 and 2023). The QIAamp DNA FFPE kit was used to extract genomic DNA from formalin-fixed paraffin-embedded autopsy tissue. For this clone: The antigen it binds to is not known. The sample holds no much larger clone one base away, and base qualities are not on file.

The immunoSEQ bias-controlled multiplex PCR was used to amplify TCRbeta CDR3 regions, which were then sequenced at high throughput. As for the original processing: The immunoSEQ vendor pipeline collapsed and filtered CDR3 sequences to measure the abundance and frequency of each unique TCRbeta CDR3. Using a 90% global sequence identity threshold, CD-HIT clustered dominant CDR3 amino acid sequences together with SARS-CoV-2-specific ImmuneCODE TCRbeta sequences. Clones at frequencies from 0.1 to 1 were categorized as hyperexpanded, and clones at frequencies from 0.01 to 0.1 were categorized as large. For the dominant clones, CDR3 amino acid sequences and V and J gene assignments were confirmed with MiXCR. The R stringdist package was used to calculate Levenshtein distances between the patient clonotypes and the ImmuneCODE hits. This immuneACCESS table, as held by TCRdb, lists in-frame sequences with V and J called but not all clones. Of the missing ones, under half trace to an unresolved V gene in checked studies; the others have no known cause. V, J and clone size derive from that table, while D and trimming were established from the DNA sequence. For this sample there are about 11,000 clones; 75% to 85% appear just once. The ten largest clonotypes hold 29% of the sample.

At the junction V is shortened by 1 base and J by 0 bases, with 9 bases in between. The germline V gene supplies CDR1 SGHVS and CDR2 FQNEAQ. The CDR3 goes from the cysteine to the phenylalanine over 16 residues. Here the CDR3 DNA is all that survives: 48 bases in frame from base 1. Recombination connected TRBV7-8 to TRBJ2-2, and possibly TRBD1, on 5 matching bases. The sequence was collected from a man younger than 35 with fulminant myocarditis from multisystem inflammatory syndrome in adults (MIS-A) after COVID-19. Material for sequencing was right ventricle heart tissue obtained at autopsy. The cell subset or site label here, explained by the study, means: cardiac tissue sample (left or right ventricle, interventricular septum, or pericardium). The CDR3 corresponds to CASSLDRIANTGELFF. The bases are TGTGCCAGCAGCTTAGACAGGATCGCGAACACCGGGGAGCTGTTTTTT. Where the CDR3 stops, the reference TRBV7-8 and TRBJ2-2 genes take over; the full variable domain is GAGVSQSPRYKVAKRGQDVALRCDPISGHVSLFWYQQALGQGPEFLTYFQNEAQLDKSGLPSDRFFAERPEGSVSTLKIQRTQQEDSAVYLCASSLDRIANTGELFFGEGSRLTVL.